This T cell receptor delta chain was recorded in a study of gamma-delta T cells after stem cell transplantation. TCRdb applied CATT to the RT-PCR reads for clone calling. The sample holds 45 to 55 delta-chain clones. This CDR3 is 20 amino acids long. The junction had 20 bases not matched to a gene; V was cut back by 4 bases and J by 4 bases. Looked up from germline, CDR1 is GEAIGNYY and CDR2 is EKD. This clone was detected a few times. The V call is TRDV2, the J call TRDJ1, with TRDD3 matching over 13 bases. Sequenced input: gamma-delta T cells. This clonotype was sampled from a human donor. It is not recorded whose cells these are; they may come from a transplant donor. This table probably holds off-target reads from a library built for another chain. In nucleotides, the CDR3 is TGTGCCTGTGAAAAACTGGGGGATACGCGTAAGGCCCACAATGACGATAAACTCATCTTT. Its protein product is CACEKLGDTRKAHNDDKLIF.